This TCR beta chain was sequenced for a study of blood T cell repertoires in COVID-19. Study in general: The United States, Italy and Spain were the sources of the acute and convalescent COVID-19 samples. The analysed material was cDNA or gDNA that came from T cells, B-cell-depleted T cells, or PBMCs.

Authors' methods: The authors estimated nucleated cell counts from reference gene primer amplification. Assay used: immunoSEQ multiplex PCR; TCRdb lists only in-frame clones, some missing. V, J and clone size derive from that table, while D and trimming were established from the DNA sequence. The table shows about 200,000 clones, with roughly 80% occurring only once. The CDR3 loop spans 16 amino acids. CDR1 and CDR2 (germline): LNHDA, SQIVND (reference sequence). Trimming took 5 bases from V and 1 from J, leaving 16 bases between them. Self-reported history from a screening survey and questionnaire set each donor's cohort.

The receptor was derived from a woman aged 50 to 60 who had been exposed to COVID-19. The chain joins TRBV19 to TRBJ2-3, with D perhaps TRBD2 (6 bases). Sequencing was done on a sample of PBMCs or T cells enriched from blood (not recorded which). In nucleotides, the CDR3 is TGTGCCAGTAGTCTCAGAGGAGGGAGCGGCACAGATACGCAGTATTTT. The encoded protein is CASSLRGGSGTDTQYF.